This T cell receptor beta chain was sequenced for a study of T cell repertoires in cytomegalovirus infection. Overall study context: CMV epitopes in the study were HLA-C-restricted (recently identified) and HLA-B-restricted (well studied). Matching HLA type and CMV infection were both indicated by public TCR beta signatures. Study-level results: The ex vivo response showed dominance by HLA-C-restricted CMV-specific TCR beta clonotypes. Carriage of CMV together with the relevant HLA was identifiable through cumulative public TCR beta family frequency.

As to this clonotype: Its antigen is unknown.

V was trimmed by 3 bases and J by 6 bases, leaving 8 bases between them. Germline V gene data show CDR1 as SNHLY and CDR2 as FYNNEI. This CDR3 contains 13 residues. TCRdb independently ran MiXCR on the reads; one entry per CDR3 protein. The sample carries some 920,000 distinct CDR3 sequences, 30% to 40% recorded once. This chain joins TRBV2 and TRBJ2-2; D is unresolved. Sequences were derived from cultured CD8+ T cells from PBMCs, sampled from culture after CMV antigen stimulation. This receptor was obtained from a human donor in good health (CMV status not recorded). Some clones in this sample may be carry-over from other donors' samples. The CDR3 bases are TGTGCCAGCAGTGACTGGTTGGCCGGGGAGCTGTTTTTT. As protein: CASSDWLAGELFF.